There are a few counts of the clone carrying this T cell receptor (beta chain). Its antigen is unknown. The germline CDR1 and CDR2 sequences are MGHRA and YSYEKL. The CDR3 extends over 15 amino acids. The data derive from a study of blood T cells in healthy people across ages. Study-wide background: Roughly one uniquely barcoded beta molecule per two T cells was captured. Study-wide results and caveats: Total diversity from one million sequenced T cells was likely underestimated.

The use of a sample-barcoded 5' primer and a J-beta primer mix characterized a second PCR of about 7 to 12 cycles. TCRdb fed the 5' RACE reads into MiXCR, producing one record per CDR3 protein. In the table there are some 800,000 distinct CDR3 sequences, around 25% of which are singletons. This same sample was also part of a study on T cells of mothers and their children.

This clonotype was obtained from a boy aged 10-17 years in good health. V usage is TRBV4-1 and J usage is TRBJ2-5; D possibly uses TRBD1 or TRBD2 (5 bases each). The J call is doubtful: the DNA matches TRBJ2-7 better. Source material: blood. CDR3 nucleotides: TGCGCCAGCAGCCAGGCCGCCGCCGGGGCTTACGAGCAGTACTTC. Its protein is CASSQAAAGAYEQYF.